This section outlines one TCR beta chain sequence together with its context. Assay used: immunoSEQ multiplex PCR; TCRdb lists only in-frame clones, some missing. The sample yields approximately 2.1 million clones, more than 85% seen once. V shed 1 base and J 3 bases; nucleotides not matched to a gene: 8. The CDR3 has 16 amino acids. Germline CDR1 reads SGDLS; CDR2 reads YYNGEE. This sample is drawn from a study of shared clonotypes between healthy human individuals. The CD4+ fraction was divided into a CD45RA+ naive subset and a CD45RA-negative memory subset. The sequence derives from a man aged 18 to 35 in good health. Some clones in this sample may be carry-over from other donors' samples. Material: naive CD4+ T cells from PBMCs. Subset denoted: CD45RA+ positively selected. The V call is TRBV9, the J call TRBJ2-7; 9 bases agree with TRBD1. CDR3 nucleotide sequence: TGTGCCAGCAGCGTATCACAGGGGGCGCTTATCTACGAGCAGTACTTC. This codes for CASSVSQGALIYEQYF.